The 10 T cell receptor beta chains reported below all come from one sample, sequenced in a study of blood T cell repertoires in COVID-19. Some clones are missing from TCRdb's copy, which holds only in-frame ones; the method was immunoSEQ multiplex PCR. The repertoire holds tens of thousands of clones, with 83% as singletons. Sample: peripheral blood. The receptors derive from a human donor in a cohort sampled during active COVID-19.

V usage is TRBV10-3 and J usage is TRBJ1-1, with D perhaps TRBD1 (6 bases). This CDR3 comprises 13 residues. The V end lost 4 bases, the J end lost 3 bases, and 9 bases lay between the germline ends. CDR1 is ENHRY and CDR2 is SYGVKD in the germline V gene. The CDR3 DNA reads TGTGCCATCAGTGTGCGACAGGACACTGAAGCTTTCTTT. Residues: CAISVRQDTEAFF.

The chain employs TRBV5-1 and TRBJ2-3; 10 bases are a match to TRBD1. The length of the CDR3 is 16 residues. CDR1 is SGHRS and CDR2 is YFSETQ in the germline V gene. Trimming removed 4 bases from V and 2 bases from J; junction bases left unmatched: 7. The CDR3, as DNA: TGCGCCAGCAGCGACAGGGGGCAGGTTTCCACAGATACGCAGTATTTT. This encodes CASSDRGQVSTDTQYF.

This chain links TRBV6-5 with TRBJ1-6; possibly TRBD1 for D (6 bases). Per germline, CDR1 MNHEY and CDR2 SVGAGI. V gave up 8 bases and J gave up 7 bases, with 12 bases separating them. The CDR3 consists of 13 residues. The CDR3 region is CASGGIVNSPLHF. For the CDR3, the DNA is TGTGCCAGCGGGGGCATCGTAAATTCACCCCTCCACTTT.

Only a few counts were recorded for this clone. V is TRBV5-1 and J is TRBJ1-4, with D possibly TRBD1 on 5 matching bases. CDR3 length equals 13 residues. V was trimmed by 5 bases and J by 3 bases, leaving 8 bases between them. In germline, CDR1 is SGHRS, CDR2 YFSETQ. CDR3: CASRGLSNEKLFF. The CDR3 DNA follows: TGCGCCAGCAGGGGGCTATCTAATGAAAAACTGTTTTTT.

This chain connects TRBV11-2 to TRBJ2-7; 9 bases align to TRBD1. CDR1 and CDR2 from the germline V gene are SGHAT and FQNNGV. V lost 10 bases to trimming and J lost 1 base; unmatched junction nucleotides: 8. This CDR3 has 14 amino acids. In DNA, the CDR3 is TGTGCCACCCGGAGGGACAGGGCGTCCTACGAGCAGTACTTC. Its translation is CATRRDRASYEQYF.

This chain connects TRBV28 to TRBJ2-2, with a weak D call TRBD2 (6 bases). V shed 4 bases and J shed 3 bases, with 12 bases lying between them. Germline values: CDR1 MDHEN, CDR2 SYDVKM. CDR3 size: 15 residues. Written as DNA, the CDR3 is TGTGCCAGCAGTTACGGGGGAATAGACACCGGGGAGCTGTTTTTT. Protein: CASSYGGIDTGELFF.

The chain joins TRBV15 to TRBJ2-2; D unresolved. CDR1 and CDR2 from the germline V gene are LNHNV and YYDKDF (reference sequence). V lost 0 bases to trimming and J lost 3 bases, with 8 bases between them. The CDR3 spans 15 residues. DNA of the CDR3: TGTGCCACCAGCAGAGATGAGAAGTACACCGGGGAGCTGTTTTTT. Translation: CATSRDEKYTGELFF.

In DNA form, the CDR3 reads TGTGCCAGCAGTTACATCGGCGGGAGAAGTGCCAAAAACATTCAGTACTTC. Protein sequence: CASSYIGGRSAKNIQYF. V gene TRBV6-2 or TRBV6-3 combines with J gene TRBJ2-4; 7 nucleotides line up with TRBD2. This CDR3 region has 17 residues. Germline CDR1 MNHEY, CDR2 SVGEGT. Trimming cost V 2 bases and J 1 base; bases outside gene matches: 8.

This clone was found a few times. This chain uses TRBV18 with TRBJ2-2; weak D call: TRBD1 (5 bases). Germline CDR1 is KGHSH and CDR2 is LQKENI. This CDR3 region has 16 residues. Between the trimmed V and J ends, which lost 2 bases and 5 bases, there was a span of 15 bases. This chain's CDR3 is CASSPFRTFSTGELFF. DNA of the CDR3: TGTGCCAGCTCACCATTCCGGACATTCTCTACCGGGGAGCTGTTTTTT.

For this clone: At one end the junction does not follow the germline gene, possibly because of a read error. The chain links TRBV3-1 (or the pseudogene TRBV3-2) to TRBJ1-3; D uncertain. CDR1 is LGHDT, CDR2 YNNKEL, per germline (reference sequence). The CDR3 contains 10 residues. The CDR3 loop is CLQTGNTIYF. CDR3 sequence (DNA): TGCCTTCAAACTGGTAACACCATATATTTT.